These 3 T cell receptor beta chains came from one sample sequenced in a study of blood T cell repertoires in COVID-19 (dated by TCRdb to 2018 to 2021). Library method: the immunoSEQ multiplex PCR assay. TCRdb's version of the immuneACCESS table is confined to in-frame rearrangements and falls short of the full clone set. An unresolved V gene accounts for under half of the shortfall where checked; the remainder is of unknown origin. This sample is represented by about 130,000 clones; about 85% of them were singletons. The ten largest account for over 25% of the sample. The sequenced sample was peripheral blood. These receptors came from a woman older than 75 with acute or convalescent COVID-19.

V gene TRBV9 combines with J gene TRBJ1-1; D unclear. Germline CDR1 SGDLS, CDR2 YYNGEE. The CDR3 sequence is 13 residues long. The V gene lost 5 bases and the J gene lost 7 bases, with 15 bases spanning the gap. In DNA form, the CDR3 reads TGTGCCAGCAGAAACCCCTTGGGGAGTGAAGCTTTCTTT. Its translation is CASRNPLGSEAFF.

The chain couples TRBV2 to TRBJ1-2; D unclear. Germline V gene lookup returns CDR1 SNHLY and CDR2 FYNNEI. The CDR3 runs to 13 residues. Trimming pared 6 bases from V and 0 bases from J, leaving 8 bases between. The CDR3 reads CASRRLANYGYTF. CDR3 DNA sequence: TGTGCCAGCAGACGATTAGCTAACTATGGCTACACCTTC.

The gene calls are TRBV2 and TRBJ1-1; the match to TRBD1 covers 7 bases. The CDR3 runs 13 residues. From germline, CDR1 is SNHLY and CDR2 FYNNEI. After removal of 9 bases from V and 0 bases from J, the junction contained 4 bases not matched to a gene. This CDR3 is CASQQGLNTEAFF. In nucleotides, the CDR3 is TGTGCCAGTCAACAGGGGTTGAACACTGAAGCTTTCTTT.